This TCR beta chain is drawn from a study of CD8 T cells in Susac syndrome. Random hexamers were used to reverse transcribe an amount of roughly 0.5 to 1 ug RNA. Amplification of TCR beta CDR3 spanned 54 Vbeta and 13 Jbeta via immunoSEQ multiplex PCR. TCRdb reprocessed the immunoSEQ multiplex PCR reads with MiXCR, giving one entry per CDR3 protein. The top ten hold 0.09% to 0.15% of the sample, which has 350,000 to 550,000 distinct CDR3 sequences, around 83% seen once. The CDR3 has 15 residues. V lost 4 bases to trimming and J lost 4 bases, with 14 bases between them. Germline lookup yields CDR1 MGHRA and CDR2 YSYEKL.

This sequence originates from a human donor with multiple sclerosis. Sequencing used CD8+ T cells from PBMCs. The gene calls are TRBV4-1 and TRBJ2-1; possible D gene TRBD2, 6 bases. CDR3 amino acids: CASSRVADLYNEQFF. The CDR3 DNA reads as TGCGCCAGCAGCCGGGTAGCGGACCTATACAATGAGCAGTTCTTC.